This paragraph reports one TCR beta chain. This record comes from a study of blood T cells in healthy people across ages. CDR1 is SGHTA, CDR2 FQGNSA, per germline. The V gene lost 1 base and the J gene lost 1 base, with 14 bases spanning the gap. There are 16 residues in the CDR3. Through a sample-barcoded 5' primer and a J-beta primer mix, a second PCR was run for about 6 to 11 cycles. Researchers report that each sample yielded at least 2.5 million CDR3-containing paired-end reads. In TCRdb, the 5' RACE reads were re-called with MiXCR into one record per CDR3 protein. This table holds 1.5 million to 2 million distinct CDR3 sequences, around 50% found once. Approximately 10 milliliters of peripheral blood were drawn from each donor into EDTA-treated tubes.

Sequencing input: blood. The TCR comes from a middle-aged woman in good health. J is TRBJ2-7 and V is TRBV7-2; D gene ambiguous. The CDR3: CASSLDVQSASYEQYF. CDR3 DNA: TGTGCCAGCAGCTTAGACGTGCAGTCTGCATCCTACGAGCAGTACTTC.